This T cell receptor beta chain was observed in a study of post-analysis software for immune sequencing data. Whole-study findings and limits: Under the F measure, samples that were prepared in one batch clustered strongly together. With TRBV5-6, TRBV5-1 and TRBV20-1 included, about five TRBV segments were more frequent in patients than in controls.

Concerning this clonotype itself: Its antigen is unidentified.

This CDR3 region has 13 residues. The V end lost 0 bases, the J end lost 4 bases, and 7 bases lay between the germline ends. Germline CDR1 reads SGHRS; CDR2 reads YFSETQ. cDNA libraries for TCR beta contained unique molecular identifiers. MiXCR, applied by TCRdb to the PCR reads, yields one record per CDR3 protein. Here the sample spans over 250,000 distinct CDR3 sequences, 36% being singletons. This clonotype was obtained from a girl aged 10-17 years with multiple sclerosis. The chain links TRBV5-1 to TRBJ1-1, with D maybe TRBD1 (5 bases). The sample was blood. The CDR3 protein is CASSLGQFTEAFF. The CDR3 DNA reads TGCGCCAGCAGCTTGGGACAGTTCACTGAAGCTTTCTTT.